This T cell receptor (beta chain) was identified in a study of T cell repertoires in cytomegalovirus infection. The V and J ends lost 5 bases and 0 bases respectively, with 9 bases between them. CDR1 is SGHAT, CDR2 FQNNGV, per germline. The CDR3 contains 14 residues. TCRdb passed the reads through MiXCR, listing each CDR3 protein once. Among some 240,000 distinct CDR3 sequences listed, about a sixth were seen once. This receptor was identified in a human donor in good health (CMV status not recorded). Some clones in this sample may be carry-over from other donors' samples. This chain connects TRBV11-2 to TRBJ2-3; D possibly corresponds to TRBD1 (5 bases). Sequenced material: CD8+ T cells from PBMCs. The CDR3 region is CASSPGSSTDTQYF. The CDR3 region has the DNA TGTGCCAGCAGCCCAGGGTCCAGCACAGATACGCAGTATTTT.